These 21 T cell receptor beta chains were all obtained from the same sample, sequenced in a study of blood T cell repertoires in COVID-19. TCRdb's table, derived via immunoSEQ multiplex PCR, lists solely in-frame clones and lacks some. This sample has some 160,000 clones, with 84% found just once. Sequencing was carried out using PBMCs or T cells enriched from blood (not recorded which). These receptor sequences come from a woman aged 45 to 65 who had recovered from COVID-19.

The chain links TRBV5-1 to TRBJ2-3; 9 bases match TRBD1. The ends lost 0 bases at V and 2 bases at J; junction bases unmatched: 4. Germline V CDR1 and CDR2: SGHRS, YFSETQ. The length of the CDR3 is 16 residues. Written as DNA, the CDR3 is TGCGCCAGCAGCTTGGCAGGGACAGGGACCACAGATACGCAGTATTTT. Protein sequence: CASSLAGTGTTDTQYF.

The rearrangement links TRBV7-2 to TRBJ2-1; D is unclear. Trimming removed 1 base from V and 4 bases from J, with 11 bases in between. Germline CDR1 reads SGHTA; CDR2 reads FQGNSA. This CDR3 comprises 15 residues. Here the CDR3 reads CASSLESGPYNEQFF. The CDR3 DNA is TGTGCCAGCAGCTTAGAAAGTGGGCCTTACAATGAGCAGTTCTTC.

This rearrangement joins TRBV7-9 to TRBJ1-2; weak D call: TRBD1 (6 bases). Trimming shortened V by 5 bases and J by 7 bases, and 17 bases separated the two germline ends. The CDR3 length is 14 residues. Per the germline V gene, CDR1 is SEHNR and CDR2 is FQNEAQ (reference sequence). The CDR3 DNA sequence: TGTGCCAGCAGCACCTTACAGGGTCTACGTGGCTACACCTTC. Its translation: CASSTLQGLRGYTF.

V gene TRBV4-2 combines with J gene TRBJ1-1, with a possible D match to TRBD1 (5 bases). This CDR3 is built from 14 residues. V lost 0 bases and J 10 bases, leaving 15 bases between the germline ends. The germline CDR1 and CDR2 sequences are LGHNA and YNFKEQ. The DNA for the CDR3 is TGTGCCAGCAGCCAAGATCTGGGGCCATGGGGAGCTTTCTTT. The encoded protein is CASSQDLGPWGAFF.

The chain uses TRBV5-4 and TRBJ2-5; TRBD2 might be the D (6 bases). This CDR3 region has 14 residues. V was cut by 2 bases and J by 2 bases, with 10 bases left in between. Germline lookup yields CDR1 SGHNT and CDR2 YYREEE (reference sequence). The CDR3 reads CASSFGRGQETQYF. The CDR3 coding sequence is TGTGCCAGCAGCTTCGGGCGGGGTCAAGAGACCCAGTACTTC. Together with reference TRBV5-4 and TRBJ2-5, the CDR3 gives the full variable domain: ETGVTQSPTHLIKTRGQQVTLRCSSQSGHNTVSWYQQALGQGPQFIFQYYREEENGRGNFPPRFSGLQFPNYSSELNVNALELDDSALYLCASSFGRGQETQYFGPGTRLLVL.

CDR3 protein: CASSGLAGEQYF. The CDR3 DNA is TGCGCCAGCAGCGGACTAGCGGGGGAGCAGTACTTC. The genes are TRBV4-3 and TRBJ2-7; 12 nucleotides line up with TRBD2. Germline CDR1 is LGHNA and CDR2 is YSLEER. Trimming removed 5 bases from V and 7 bases from J; junction bases left unmatched: 0. The CDR3 is made up of 12 amino acids.

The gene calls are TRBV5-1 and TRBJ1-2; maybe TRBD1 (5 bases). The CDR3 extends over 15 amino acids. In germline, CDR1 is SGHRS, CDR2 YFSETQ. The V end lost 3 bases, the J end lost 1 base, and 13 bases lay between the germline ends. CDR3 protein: CASSSAPTVNYGYTF. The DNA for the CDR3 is TGCGCCAGCAGCTCTGCCCCGACAGTTAACTATGGCTACACCTTC. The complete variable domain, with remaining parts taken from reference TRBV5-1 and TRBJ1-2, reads KAGVTQTPRYLIKTRGQQVTLSCSPISGHRSVSWYQQTPGQGLQFLFEYFSETQRNKGNFPGRFSGRQFSNSRSEMNVSTLELGDSALYLCASSSAPTVNYGYTFGSGTRLTVV.

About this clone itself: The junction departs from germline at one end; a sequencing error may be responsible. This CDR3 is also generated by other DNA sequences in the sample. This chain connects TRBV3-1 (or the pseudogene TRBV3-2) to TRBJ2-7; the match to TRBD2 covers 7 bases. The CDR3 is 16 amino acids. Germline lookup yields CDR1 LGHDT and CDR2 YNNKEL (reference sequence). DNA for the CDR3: TGTGCCAGCAGCCAAGCTGGCGGGAGTATTTCCTACGAACAGTACTTC. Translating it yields CASSQAGGSISYEQYF.

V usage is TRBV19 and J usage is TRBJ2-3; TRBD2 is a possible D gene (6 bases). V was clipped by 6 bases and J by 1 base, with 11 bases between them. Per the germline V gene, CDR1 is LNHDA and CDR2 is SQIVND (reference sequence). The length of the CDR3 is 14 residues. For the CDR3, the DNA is TGTGCCAGTAGCTTCAGGGAGGGCACAGATACGCAGTATTTT. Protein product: CASSFREGTDTQYF.

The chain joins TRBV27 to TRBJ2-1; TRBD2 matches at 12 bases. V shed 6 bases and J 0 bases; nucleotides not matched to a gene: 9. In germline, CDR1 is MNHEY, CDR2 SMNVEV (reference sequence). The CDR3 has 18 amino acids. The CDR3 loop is CASSSGLAGLLSYNEQFF. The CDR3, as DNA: TGTGCCAGCAGCTCGGGACTAGCGGGCCTTCTCTCCTACAATGAGCAGTTCTTC.

The CDR3 DNA reads TGTGCCAGCAGCTTCGGACTAGCGGGAGAGGGGAGTATCGGGGAGCTGTTTTTT. Protein: CASSFGLAGEGSIGELFF. V and J are TRBV11-2 and TRBJ2-2; 13 bases are shared with TRBD2. V shed 3 bases and J 7 bases; nucleotides not matched to a gene: 11. The CDR3 sequence is 18 residues long. In germline, CDR1 is SGHAT, CDR2 FQNNGV.

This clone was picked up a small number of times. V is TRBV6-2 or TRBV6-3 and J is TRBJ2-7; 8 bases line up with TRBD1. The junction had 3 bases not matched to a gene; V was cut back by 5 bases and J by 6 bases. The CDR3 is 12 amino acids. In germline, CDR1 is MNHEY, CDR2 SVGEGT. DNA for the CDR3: TGTGCCAGCAGTGACGACAGGGGCGAGCAGTACTTC. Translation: CASSDDRGEQYF.

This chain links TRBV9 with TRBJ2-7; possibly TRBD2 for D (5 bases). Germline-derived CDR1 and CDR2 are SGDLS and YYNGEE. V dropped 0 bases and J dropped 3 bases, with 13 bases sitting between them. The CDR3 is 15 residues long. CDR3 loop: CASSVAPGSLYEQYF. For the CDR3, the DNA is TGTGCCAGCAGCGTAGCCCCGGGATCGCTCTACGAGCAGTACTTC.

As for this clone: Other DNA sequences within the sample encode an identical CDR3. CDR3 residues: CASSPGGDGSPLHF. The CDR3 coding sequence is TGTGCCAGCTCACCAGGGGGGGACGGATCACCCCTCCACTTT. V gene TRBV18 combines with J gene TRBJ1-6; a possible D gene is TRBD1 (5 bases). The CDR3 covers 14 residues. The ends were cut back, 2 bases at V and 10 bases at J, with 12 bases in the middle. Looked up from germline, CDR1 is KGHSH and CDR2 is LQKENI.

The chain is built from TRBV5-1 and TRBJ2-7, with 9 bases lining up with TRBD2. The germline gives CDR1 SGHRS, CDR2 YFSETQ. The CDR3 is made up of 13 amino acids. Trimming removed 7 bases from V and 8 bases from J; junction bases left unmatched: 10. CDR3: CASRGGAVTQQYF. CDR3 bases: TGCGCCAGCCGCGGGGGGGCGGTAACTCAGCAGTACTTC.

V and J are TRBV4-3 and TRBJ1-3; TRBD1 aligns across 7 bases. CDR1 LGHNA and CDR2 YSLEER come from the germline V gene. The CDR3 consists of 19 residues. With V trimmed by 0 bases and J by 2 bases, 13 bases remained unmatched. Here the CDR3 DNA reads TGCGCCAGCAGCCAAGAGTGGGACAGAGGAAGATCGGCTGGAAACACCATATATTTT. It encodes CASSQEWDRGRSAGNTIYF.

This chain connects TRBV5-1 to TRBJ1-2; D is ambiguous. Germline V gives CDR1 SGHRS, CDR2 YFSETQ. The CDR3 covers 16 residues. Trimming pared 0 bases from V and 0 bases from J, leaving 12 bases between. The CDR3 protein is CASSLGKLLANYGYTF. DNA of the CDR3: TGCGCCAGCAGCTTGGGGAAGCTACTAGCTAACTATGGCTACACCTTC. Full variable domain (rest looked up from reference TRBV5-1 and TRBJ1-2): KAGVTQTPRYLIKTRGQQVTLSCSPISGHRSVSWYQQTPGQGLQFLFEYFSETQRNKGNFPGRFSGRQFSNSRSEMNVSTLELGDSALYLCASSLGKLLANYGYTFGSGTRLTVV.

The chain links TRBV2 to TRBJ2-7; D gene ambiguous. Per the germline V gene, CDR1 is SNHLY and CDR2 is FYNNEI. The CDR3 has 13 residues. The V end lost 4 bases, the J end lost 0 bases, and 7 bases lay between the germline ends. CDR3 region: CASSGRSSYEQYF. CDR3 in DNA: TGTGCCAGCAGTGGCCGGAGCTCCTACGAGCAGTACTTC. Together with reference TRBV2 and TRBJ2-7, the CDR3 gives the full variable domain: EPEVTQTPSHQVTQMGQEVILRCVPISNHLYFYWYRQILGQKVEFLVSFYNNEISEKSEIFDDQFSVERPDGSNFTLKIRSTKLEDSAMYFCASSGRSSYEQYFGPGTRLTVT.

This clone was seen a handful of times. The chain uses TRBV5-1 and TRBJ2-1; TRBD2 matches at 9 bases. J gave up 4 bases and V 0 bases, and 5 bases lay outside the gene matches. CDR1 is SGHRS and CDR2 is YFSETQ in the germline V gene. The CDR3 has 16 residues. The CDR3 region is CASSLEAAGGYNEQFF. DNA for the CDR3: TGCGCCAGCAGCTTGGAGGCGGCGGGAGGGTACAATGAGCAGTTCTTC.

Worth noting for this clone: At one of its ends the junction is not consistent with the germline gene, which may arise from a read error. The CDR3 is CASSQSLSGLSDF. The CDR3 DNA reads as TGTGCCAGCAGCCAAAGTCTCTCTGGGCTCAGTGACTTC. The V gene is TRBV3-1 (or the pseudogene TRBV3-2), the J gene TRBJ2-7, with D uncertain. CDR3 size: 13 residues. Germline values: CDR1 LGHDT, CDR2 YNNKEL (reference sequence).

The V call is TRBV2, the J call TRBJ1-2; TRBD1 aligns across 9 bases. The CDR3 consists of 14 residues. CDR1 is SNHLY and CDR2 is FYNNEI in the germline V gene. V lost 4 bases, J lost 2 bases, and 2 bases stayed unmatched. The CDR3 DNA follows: TGTGCCAGCAGTGGCGGGACAGGGAACTATGGCTACACCTTC. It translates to CASSGGTGNYGYTF.